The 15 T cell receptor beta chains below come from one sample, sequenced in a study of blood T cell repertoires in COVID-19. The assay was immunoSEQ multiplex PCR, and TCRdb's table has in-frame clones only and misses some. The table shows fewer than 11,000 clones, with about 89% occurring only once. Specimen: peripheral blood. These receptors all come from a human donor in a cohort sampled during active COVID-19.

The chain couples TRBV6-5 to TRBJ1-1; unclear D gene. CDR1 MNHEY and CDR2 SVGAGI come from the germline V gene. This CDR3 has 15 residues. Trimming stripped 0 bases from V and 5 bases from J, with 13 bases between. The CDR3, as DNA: TGTGCCAGCAGTTACTCTGAGGAGGGAAGTACTGAAGCTTTCTTT. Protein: CASSYSEEGSTEAFF.

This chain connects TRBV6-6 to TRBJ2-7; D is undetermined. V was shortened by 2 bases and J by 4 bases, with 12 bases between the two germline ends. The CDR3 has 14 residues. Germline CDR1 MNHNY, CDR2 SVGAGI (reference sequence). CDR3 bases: TGTGCCAGCAGTTACGCCGCAGGCAATTACGAGCAGTACTTC. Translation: CASSYAAGNYEQYF.

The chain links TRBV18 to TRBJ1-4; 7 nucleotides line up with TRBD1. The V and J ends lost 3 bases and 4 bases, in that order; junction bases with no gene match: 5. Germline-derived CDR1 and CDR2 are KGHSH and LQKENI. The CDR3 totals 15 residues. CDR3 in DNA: TGTGCCAGCTCACCTCGGGACAGCCTTAATGAAAAACTGTTTTTT. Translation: CASSPRDSLNEKLFF.

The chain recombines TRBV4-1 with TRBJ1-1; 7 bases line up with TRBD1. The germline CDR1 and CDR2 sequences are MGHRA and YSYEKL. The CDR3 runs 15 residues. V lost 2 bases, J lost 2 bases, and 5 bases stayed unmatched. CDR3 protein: CASSQMGQTNTEAFF. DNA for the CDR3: TGCGCCAGCAGCCAAATGGGACAGACCAACACTGAAGCTTTCTTT.

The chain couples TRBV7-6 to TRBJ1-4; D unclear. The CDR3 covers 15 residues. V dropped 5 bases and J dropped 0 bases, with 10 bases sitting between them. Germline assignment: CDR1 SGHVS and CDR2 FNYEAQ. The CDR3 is CASSQLGTTNEKLFF. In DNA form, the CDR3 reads TGTGCCAGCAGCCAGCTCGGGACAACTAATGAAAAACTGTTTTTT.

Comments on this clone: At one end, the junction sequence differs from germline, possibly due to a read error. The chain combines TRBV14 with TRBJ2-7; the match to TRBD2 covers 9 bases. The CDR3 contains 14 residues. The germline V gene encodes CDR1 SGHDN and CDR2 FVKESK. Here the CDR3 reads CASSQAGGGGPRHF. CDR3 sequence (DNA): TGTGCCAGCAGCCAAGCTGGCGGGGGGGGACCTCGGCACTTC.

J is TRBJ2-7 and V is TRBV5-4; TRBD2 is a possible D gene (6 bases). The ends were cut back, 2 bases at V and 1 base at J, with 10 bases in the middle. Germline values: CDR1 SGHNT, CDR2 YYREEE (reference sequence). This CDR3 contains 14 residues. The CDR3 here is CASSFLGGSYEQYF. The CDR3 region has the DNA TGTGCCAGCAGCTTTCTCGGGGGTTCCTACGAGCAGTACTTC.

CDR3 DNA: TGTGCCAGCACCTACGAGGCAGGGGGCACTGAAGCTTTCTTT. Its translation is CASTYEAGGTEAFF. V gene TRBV3-1 (or the pseudogene TRBV3-2) combines with J gene TRBJ1-1, with 7 bases lining up with TRBD1. V shed 7 bases, J shed 4 bases, and the junction held 9 bases outside the gene matches. The length of the CDR3 is 14 residues. In germline, CDR1 is LGHDT, CDR2 YNNKEL (reference sequence).

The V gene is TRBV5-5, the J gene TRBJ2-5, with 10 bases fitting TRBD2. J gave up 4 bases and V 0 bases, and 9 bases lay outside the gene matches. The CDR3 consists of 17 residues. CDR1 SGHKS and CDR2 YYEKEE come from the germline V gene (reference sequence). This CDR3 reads CASSLVGVAGGRETQYF. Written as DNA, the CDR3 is TGTGCCAGCAGCTTGGTCGGAGTAGCGGGGGGTCGAGAGACCCAGTACTTC.

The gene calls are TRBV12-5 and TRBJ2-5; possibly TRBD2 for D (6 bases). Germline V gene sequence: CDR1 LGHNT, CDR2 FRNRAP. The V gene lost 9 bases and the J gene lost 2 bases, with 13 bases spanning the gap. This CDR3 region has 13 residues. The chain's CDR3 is CASRRDPQETQYF. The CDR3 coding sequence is TGTGCTAGCCGGCGGGACCCTCAAGAGACCCAGTACTTC.

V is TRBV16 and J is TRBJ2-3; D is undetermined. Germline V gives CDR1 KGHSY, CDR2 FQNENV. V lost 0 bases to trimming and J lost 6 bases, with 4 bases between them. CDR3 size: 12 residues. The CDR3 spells CASSQSRDTQYF. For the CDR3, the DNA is TGTGCCAGCAGCCAATCTCGGGATACGCAGTATTTT.

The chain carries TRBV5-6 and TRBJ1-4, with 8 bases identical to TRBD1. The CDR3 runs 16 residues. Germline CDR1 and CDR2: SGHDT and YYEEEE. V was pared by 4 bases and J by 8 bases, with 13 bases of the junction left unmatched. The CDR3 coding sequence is TGTGCCAGCAGCGGCACCCGGACAGGGCAGAAGGAAAAACTGTTTTTT. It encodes CASSGTRTGQKEKLFF.

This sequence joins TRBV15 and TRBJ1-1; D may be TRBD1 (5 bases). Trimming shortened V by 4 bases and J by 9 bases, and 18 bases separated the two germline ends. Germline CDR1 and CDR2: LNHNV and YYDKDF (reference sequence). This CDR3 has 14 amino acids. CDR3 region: CATSKGIPGQKAFF. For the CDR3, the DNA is TGTGCCACCAGCAAGGGGATACCAGGCCAAAAAGCTTTCTTT. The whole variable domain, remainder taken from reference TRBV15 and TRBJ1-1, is DAMVIQNPRYQVTQFGKPVTLSCSQTLNHNVMYWYQQKSSQAPKLLFHYYDKDFNNEADTPDNFQSRRPNTSFCFLDIRSPGLGDTAMYLCATSKGIPGQKAFFGQGTRLTVV.

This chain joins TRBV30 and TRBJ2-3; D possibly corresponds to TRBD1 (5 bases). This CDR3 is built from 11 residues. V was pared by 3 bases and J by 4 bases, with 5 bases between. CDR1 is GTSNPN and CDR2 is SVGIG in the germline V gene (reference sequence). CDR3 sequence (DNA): TGTGCCTGGAGCAGGGCAGATACGCAGTATTTT. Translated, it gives CAWSRADTQYF.

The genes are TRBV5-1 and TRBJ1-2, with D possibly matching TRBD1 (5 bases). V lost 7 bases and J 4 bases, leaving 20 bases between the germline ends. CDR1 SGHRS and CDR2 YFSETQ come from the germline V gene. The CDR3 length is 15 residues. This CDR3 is CASSTAGHRAYGYTF. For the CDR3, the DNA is TGCGCCAGCTCGACAGCTGGACACCGAGCCTATGGCTACACCTTC.